This TCR beta chain was obtained from a study of T cell changes during pregnancy in multiple sclerosis. The data were produced by immunoSEQ multiplex PCR, yet TCRdb's version contains in-frame clones alone and is incomplete. Of around 63,000 clones listed, about 91% are singletons. The CDR3 has 14 residues. Germline V CDR1 and CDR2: ENHRY, SYGVKD. V was pared by 6 bases and J by 5 bases, with 8 bases of the junction left unmatched. This receptor was obtained from a female donor with multiple sclerosis, enrolled in a pregnancy study. Source: peripheral blood, taken after pregnancy. The chain links TRBV10-3 to TRBJ2-7, with TRBD2 identical over 9 bases. CDR3 coding DNA: TGTGCCATCAGACAAGGGACTAGCCTCGACGAGCAGTACTTC. Translated: CAIRQGTSLDEQYF.